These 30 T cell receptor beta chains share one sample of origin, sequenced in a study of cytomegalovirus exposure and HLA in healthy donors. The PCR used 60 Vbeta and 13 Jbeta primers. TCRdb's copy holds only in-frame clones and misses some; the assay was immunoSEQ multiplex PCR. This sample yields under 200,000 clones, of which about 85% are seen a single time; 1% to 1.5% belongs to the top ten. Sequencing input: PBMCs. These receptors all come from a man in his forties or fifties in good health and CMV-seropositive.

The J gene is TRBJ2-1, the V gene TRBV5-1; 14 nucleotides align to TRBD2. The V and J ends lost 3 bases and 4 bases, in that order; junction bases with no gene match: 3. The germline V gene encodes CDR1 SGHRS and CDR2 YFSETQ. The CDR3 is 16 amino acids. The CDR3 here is CASSWGLAGVYNEQFF. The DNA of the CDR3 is TGCGCCAGCAGCTGGGGACTAGCGGGGGTTTACAATGAGCAGTTCTTC.

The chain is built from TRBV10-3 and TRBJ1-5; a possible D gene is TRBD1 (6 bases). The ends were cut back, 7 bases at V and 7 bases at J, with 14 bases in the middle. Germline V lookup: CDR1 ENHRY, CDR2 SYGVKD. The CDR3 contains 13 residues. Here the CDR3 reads CAINTGLDQPQHF. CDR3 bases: TGTGCCATCAATACAGGGTTGGACCAGCCCCAGCATTTT.

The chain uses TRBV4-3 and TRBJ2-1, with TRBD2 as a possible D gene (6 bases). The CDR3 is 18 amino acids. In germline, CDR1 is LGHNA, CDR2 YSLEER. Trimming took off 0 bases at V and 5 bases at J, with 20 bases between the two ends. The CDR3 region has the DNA TGCGCCAGCAGCCAAGATAACTGGGGACTCCCGGGAAACAATGAGCAGTTCTTC. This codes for CASSQDNWGLPGNNEQFF.

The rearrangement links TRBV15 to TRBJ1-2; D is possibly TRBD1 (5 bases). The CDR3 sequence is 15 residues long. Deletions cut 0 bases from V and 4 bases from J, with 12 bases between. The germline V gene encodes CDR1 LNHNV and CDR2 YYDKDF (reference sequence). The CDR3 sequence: CATSRDRQGFYGYTF. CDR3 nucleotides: TGTGCCACCAGCAGAGATCGCCAGGGCTTCTATGGCTACACCTTC. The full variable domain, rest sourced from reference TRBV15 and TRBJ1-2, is DAMVIQNPRYQVTQFGKPVTLSCSQTLNHNVMYWYQQKSSQAPKLLFHYYDKDFNNEADTPDNFQSRRPNTSFCFLDIRSPGLGDTAMYLCATSRDRQGFYGYTFGSGTRLTVV.

The DNA of the CDR3 is TGTGCCAGCAGCACAAACCTCCTAGGAACAGATACGCAGTATTTT. It encodes CASSTNLLGTDTQYF. This chain links TRBV2 with TRBJ2-3, with D hard to call. This CDR3 spans 15 amino acids. Looked up from germline, CDR1 is SNHLY and CDR2 is FYNNEI. Trimming took off 6 bases at V and 3 bases at J, with 16 bases between the two ends. The full variable domain, completed using reference TRBV2 and TRBJ2-3, is EPEVTQTPSHQVTQMGQEVILRCVPISNHLYFYWYRQILGQKVEFLVSFYNNEISEKSEIFDDQFSVERPDGSNFTLKIRSTKLEDSAMYFCASSTNLLGTDTQYFGPGTRLTVL.

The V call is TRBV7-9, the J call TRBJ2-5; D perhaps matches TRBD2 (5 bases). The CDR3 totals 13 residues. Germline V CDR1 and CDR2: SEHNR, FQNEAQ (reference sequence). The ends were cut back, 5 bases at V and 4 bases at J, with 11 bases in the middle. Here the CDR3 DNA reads TGTGCCAGCAGCGCTAGCTATCGAGAGACCCAGTACTTC. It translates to CASSASYRETQYF.

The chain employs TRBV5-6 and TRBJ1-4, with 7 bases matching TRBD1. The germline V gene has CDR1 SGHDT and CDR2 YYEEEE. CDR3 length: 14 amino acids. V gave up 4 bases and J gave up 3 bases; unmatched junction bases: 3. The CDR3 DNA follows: TGTGCCAGCAGCGGTGGGACAGCTAATGAAAAACTGTTTTTT. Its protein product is CASSGGTANEKLFF.

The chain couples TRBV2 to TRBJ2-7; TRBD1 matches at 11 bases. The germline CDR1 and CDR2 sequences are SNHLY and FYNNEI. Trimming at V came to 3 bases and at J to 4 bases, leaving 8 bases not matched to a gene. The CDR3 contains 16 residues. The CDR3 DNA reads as TGTGCCAGCAGTGATCCTAGGGACAGGGGGTCGTACGAGCAGTACTTC. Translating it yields CASSDPRDRGSYEQYF.

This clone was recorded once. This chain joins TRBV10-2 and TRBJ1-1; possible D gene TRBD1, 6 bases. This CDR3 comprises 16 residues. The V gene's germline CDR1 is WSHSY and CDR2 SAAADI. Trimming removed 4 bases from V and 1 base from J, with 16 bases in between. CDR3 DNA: TGCGCCAGCAGTGGAGGGCAGGGAGGGGGGAACACTGAAGCTTTCTTT. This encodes CASSGGQGGGNTEAFF.

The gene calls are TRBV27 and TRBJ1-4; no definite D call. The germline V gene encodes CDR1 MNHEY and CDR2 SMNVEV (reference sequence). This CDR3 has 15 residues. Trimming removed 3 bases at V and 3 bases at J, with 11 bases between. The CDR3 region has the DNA TGTGCCAGCAGTTTTCTTCGGGGTGCTAATGAAAAACTGTTTTTT. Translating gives CASSFLRGANEKLFF. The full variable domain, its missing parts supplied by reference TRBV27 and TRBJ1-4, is EAQVTQNPRYLITVTGKKLTVTCSQNMNHEYMSWYRQDPGLGLRQIYYSMNVEVTDKGDVPEGYKVSRKEKRNFPLILESPSPNQTSLYFCASSFLRGANEKLFFGSGTQLSVL.

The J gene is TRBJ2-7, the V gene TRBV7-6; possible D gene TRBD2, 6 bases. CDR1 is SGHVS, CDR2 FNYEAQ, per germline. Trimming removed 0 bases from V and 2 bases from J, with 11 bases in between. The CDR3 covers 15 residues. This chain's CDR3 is CASSLATGLAYEQYF. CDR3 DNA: TGTGCCAGCAGCTTAGCTACGGGACTTGCCTACGAGCAGTACTTC. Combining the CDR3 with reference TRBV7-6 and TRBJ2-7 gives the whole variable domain GAGVSQSPRYKVTKRGQDVALRCDPISGHVSLYWYRQALGQGPEFLTYFNYEAQQDKSGLPNDRFSAERPEGSISTLTIQRTEQRDSAMYRCASSLATGLAYEQYFGPGTRLTVT.

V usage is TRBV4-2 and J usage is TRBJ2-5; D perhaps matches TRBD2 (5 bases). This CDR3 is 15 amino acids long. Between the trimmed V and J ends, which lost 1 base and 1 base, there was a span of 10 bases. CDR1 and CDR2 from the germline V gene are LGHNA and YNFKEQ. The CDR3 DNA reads TGTGCCAGCAGCCAAGCCCTAGCCCCCCAAGAGACCCAGTACTTC. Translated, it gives CASSQALAPQETQYF.

For the CDR3, the DNA is TGTGCCATCAGTCAAGGGACAGTGGCTGAAGCTTTCTTT. Translated, it gives CAISQGTVAEAFF. The chain couples TRBV10-3 to TRBJ1-1; 7 nucleotides align to TRBD1. Germline CDR1 and CDR2: ENHRY and SYGVKD. CDR3 length equals 13 residues. V trimming: 5 bases; J trimming: 6 bases; junction bases outside the gene matches: 6.

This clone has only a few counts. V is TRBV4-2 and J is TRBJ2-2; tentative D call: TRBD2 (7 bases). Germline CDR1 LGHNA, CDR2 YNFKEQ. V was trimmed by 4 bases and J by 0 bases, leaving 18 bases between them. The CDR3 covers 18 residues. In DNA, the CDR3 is TGTGCCAGCAGCCGGGGGGCGGGGGAGCGGGCGAACACCGGGGAGCTGTTTTTT. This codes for CASSRGAGERANTGELFF.

The DNA for the CDR3 is TGTGCCATCAGCGTAGGGGGCGCAGGGTTTAATGAAAAACTGTTTTTT. Its translation is CAISVGGAGFNEKLFF. The V and J genes are TRBV10-3 and TRBJ1-4; 7 positions match TRBD1. Trimming removed 6 bases from V and 4 bases from J; junction bases left unmatched: 11. CDR1 ENHRY and CDR2 SYGVKD come from the germline V gene. The CDR3 length is 16 residues.

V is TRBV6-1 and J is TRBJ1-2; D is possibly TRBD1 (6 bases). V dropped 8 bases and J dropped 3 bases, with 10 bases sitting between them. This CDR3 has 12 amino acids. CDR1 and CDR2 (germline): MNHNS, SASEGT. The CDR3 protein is CASGDTDYGYTF. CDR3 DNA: TGTGCCAGCGGGGACACCGACTATGGCTACACCTTC.

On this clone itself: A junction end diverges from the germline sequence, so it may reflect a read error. CDR3 sequence: CASSPGTGARLHF. CDR3 sequence (DNA): TGTGCCAGCAGTCCCGGGACAGGGGCGCGATTGCACTTC. The chain is built from TRBV6-5 and TRBJ2-5; 10 positions agree with TRBD1. Germline V gene sequence: CDR1 MNHEY, CDR2 SVGAGI. The CDR3 sequence is 13 residues long.

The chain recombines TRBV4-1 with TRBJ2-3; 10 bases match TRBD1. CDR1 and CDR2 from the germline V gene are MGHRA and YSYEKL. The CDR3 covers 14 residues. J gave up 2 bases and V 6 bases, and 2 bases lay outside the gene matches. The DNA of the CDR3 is TGCGCCAGCAGTGGACAGGGGGACACAGATACGCAGTATTTT. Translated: CASSGQGDTDTQYF.

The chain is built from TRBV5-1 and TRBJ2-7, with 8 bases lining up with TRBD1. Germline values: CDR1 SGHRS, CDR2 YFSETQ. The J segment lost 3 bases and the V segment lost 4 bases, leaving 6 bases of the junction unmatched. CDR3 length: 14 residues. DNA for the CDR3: TGCGCCAGCAGCGCCACCGGGACAGGCTACGAGCAGTACTTC. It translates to CASSATGTGYEQYF.

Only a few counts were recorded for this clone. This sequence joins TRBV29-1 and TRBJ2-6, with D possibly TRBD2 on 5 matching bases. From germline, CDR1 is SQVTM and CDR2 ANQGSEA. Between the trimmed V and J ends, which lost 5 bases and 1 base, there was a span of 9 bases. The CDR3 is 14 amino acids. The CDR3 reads CSVLGASGANVLTF. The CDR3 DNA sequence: TGCAGCGTTTTGGGAGCTTCTGGGGCCAACGTCCTGACTTTC.

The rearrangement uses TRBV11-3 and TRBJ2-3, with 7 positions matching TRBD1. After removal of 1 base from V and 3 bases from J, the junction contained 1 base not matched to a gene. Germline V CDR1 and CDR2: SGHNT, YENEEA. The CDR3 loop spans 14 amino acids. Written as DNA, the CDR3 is TGTGCCAGCAGCTTAGGGGGACAGACAGATACGCAGTATTTT. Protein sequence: CASSLGGQTDTQYF.

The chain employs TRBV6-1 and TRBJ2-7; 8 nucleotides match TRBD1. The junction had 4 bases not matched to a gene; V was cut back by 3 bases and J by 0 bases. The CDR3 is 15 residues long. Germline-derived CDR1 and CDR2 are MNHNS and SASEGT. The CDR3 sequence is CASSEGQVPSYEQYF. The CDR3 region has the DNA TGTGCCAGCAGTGAGGGACAGGTCCCCTCCTACGAGCAGTACTTC.

CDR3 in DNA: TGTGCCAGTAGTATAGCCCTCGGACTAGTCCGCACAGATACGCAGTATTTT. This translates into CASSIALGLVRTDTQYF. This chain connects TRBV19 to TRBJ2-3; the match to TRBD2 covers 7 bases. This CDR3 spans 17 amino acids. CDR1 is LNHDA and CDR2 is SQIVND in the germline V gene (reference sequence). With V trimmed by 1 base and J by 1 base, 8 bases remained unmatched.

In DNA, the CDR3 is TGCGCCAGCAAGCTGGGCCCGAACACTGAAGCTTTCTTT. Its translation: CASKLGPNTEAFF. The chain carries TRBV10-2 and TRBJ1-1, with D uncertain. This CDR3 spans 13 amino acids. V dropped 7 bases and J dropped 1 base, with 10 bases sitting between them. Germline loops: CDR1 WSHSY, CDR2 SAAADI.

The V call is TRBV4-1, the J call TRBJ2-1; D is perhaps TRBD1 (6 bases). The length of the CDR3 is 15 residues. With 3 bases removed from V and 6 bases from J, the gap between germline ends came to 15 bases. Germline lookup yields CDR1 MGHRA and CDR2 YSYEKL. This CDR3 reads CASSHGTPPGNEQFF. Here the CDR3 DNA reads TGCGCCAGCAGCCACGGGACACCACCTGGCAATGAGCAGTTCTTC.

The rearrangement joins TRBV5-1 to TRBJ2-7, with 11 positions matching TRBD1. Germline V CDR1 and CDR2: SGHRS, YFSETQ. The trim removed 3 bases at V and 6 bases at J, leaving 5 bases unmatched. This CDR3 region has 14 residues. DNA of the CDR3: TGCGCCAGCAGCTCCGGGACAGGGGGGACCGAGCAGTACTTC. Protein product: CASSSGTGGTEQYF.

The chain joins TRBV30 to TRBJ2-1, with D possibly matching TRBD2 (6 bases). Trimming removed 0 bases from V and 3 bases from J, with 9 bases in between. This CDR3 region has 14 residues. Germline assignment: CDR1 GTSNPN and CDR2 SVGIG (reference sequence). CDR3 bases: TGTGCCTGGAGTGTACGGGACTTCTACAATGAGCAGTTCTTC. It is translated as CAWSVRDFYNEQFF.

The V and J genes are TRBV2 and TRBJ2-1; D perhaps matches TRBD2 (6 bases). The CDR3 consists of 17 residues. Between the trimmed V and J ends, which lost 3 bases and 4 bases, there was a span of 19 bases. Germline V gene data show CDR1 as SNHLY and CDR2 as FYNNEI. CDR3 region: CASSETVWDGGYNEQFF. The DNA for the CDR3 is TGTGCCAGCAGTGAGACTGTTTGGGACGGGGGATACAATGAGCAGTTCTTC. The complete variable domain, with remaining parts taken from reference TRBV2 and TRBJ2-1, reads EPEVTQTPSHQVTQMGQEVILRCVPISNHLYFYWYRQILGQKVEFLVSFYNNEISEKSEIFDDQFSVERPDGSNFTLKIRSTKLEDSAMYFCASSETVWDGGYNEQFFGPGTRLTVL.

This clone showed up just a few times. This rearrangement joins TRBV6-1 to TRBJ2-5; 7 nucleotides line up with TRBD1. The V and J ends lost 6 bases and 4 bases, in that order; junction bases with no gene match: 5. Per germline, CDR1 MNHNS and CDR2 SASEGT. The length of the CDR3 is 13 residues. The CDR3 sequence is CASRTGAPETQYF. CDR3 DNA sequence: TGTGCCAGCAGAACAGGGGCTCCAGAGACCCAGTACTTC.

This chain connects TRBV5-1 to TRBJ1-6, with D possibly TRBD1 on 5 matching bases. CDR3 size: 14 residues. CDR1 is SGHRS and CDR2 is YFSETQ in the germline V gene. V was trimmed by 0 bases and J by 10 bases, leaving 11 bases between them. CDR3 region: CASSLEGVGSPLHF. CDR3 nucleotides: TGCGCCAGCAGCTTGGAAGGGGTAGGATCACCCCTCCACTTT.